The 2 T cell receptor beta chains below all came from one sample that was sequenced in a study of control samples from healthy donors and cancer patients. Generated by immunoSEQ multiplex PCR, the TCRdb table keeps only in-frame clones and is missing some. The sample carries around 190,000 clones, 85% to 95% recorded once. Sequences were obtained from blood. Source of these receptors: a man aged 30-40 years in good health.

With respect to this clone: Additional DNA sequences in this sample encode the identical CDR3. This CDR3 is CASSLDREGYTF. The CDR3 DNA sequence: TGTGCCAGCAGCTTGGACAGGGAGGGCTACACCTTC. The gene calls are TRBV7-9 and TRBJ1-2; 8 bases match TRBD1. The CDR3 consists of 12 residues. Germline lookup yields CDR1 SEHNR and CDR2 FQNEAQ (reference sequence). With 3 bases clipped from V and 8 bases from J, the junction kept 2 bases outside the gene matches.

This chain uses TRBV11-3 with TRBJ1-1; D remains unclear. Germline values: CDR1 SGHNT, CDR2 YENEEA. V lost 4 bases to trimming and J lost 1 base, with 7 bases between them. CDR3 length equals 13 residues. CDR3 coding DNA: TGTGCCAGCAGCTCCCAGCAGAACACTGAAGCTTTCTTT. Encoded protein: CASSSQQNTEAFF.